One and the same sample provided the 22 T cell receptor beta chains below, sequenced in a study of T cells after yellow fever vaccination. TCRdb re-called the 5' RACE reads with MiXCR, one entry per CDR3 protein. The sample contains about 360,000 distinct CDR3 sequences, 6% to 8% of which appear only once. Specimen: PBMCs, collected 5 days after the yellow fever booster vaccination. These receptors were obtained from a man aged 30 to 45 who received the YFV17D yellow fever vaccine.

This clonotype was observed many times. This rearrangement joins TRBV12-3 or TRBV12-4 to TRBJ1-2; D is unresolved. This CDR3 region has 12 residues. The germline V and J ends were trimmed by 4 bases and 7 bases, with 10 bases remaining between them. DNA for the CDR3: TGTGCCAGCAGTTCCTGGATAGGTGGCTACACCTTC. Translated: CASSSWIGGYTF.

The V gene is TRBV7-2, the J gene TRBJ1-2; 10 bases are shared with TRBD1. CDR3 length: 14 amino acids. Looked up from germline, CDR1 is SGHTA and CDR2 is FQGNSA. Germline trimming cut 5 bases from V and 7 bases from J; bases unmatched to any gene: 7. Here the CDR3 reads CASSPRDRGSGYTF. The CDR3 DNA reads as TGTGCCAGCAGCCCAAGGGACAGGGGCTCTGGCTACACCTTC.

The rearrangement joins TRBV6-5 to TRBJ2-2; 8 nucleotides match TRBD2. This CDR3 is 16 amino acids long. CDR1 is MNHEY, CDR2 SVGAGI, per germline. Trimming at V came to 6 bases and at J to 1 base, leaving 7 bases not matched to a gene. In DNA, the CDR3 is TGTGCCAGCAGCAAACCTAGCGGGTGGAACACCGGGGAGCTGTTTTTT. Translated: CASSKPSGWNTGELFF.

The V call is TRBV11-3, the J call TRBJ2-1; D call uncertain. This CDR3 is 13 amino acids long. V gave up 0 bases and J gave up 9 bases, with 9 bases separating them. Germline V gene data show CDR1 as SGHNT and CDR2 as YENEEA. Written as DNA, the CDR3 is TGTGCCAGCAGCTTAGATAGGGTTAGTGAGCAGTTCTTC. Translating gives CASSLDRVSEQFF.

This clonotype was recorded many times. This sequence joins TRBV27 and TRBJ2-7; maybe TRBD1 (5 bases). The CDR3 contains 13 residues. Trimming took 3 bases from V and 4 from J, leaving 10 bases between them. Germline values: CDR1 MNHEY, CDR2 SMNVEV (reference sequence). CDR3 residues: CASSFKGAYEQYF. DNA of the CDR3: TGTGCCAGCAGTTTTAAAGGGGCTTACGAGCAGTACTTC.

This clonotype was seen ten or more times. The chain combines TRBV12-3 or TRBV12-4 with TRBJ2-3; unclear D gene. This CDR3 contains 12 residues. Trimming took off 5 bases at V and 2 bases at J, with 5 bases between the two ends. The CDR3 sequence is CASSKTTDTQYF. CDR3 DNA sequence: TGTGCCAGCAGTAAAACCACAGATACGCAGTATTTT.

In this sample, this clonotype turned up many times. CDR3 nucleotides: TGTGCCACCAGCAGAGAGCGGGACAGGGGGTACGAGCAGTACTTC. Translation: CATSRERDRGYEQYF. V and J are TRBV15 and TRBJ2-7, with TRBD1 matching 11 bases. The CDR3 extends over 15 amino acids. Germline trimming cut 0 bases from V and 4 bases from J; bases unmatched to any gene: 2. The V gene's germline CDR1 is LNHNV and CDR2 YYDKDF (reference sequence).

A few counts support this clonotype. V and J are TRBV20-1 and TRBJ2-7; TRBD1 matches 7 bases. Germline V CDR1 and CDR2: DFQATT, SNEGSKA (reference sequence). The CDR3 is 14 amino acids. V shed 6 bases, J shed 3 bases, and the junction held 11 bases outside the gene matches. The CDR3 region is CSALARDRLYEQYF. CDR3 nucleotide sequence: TGCAGTGCGCTCGCACGGGACAGACTCTACGAGCAGTACTTC.

A word on this clonotype: A much larger clone lies one base from this, so it may be a read error. The chain is built from TRBV5-5 and TRBJ2-7; tentative D call: TRBD1 (6 bases). The V gene's germline CDR1 is SGHKS and CDR2 YYEKEE (reference sequence). V was cut by 3 bases and J by 4 bases, with 14 bases left in between. This CDR3 region has 14 residues. The CDR3, as DNA: TGTGCCAGCAGCTCAGGGGACAATCGTTACGAGCAGTACTTC. As protein: CASSSGDNRYEQYF.

This clonotype was counted only a few times. The J gene is TRBJ1-2, the V gene TRBV7-8, with 9 positions matching TRBD1. V lost 5 bases to trimming and J lost 4 bases; unmatched junction nucleotides: 11. Germline V CDR1 and CDR2: SGHVS, FQNEAQ. The CDR3 sequence is 16 residues long. CDR3 in DNA: TGTGCCAGCAGCCAGCGACCGGGACAGGGAGCCTATGGCTACACCTTC. Protein: CASSQRPGQGAYGYTF.

In this sample, this clonotype turned up a few times. V and J are TRBV7-2 and TRBJ2-3, with TRBD2 matching over 7 bases. Germline trimming cut 5 bases from V and 4 bases from J; bases unmatched to any gene: 9. This CDR3 comprises 15 residues. CDR1 SGHTA and CDR2 FQGNSA come from the germline V gene. The CDR3 DNA reads as TGTGCCAGCAGCAGGAGCGGGGCCAGAGCAGATACGCAGTATTTT. It is translated as CASSRSGARADTQYF.

This clonotype was counted ten times or more. The V call is TRBV20-1, the J call TRBJ2-7; D may be TRBD2 (7 bases). This CDR3 is built from 14 residues. Trimming removed 6 bases from V and 4 bases from J, with 19 bases in between. In germline, CDR1 is DFQATT, CDR2 SNEGSKA (reference sequence). This chain's CDR3 is CSAGGAGEEYEQYF. The CDR3 DNA sequence: TGCAGTGCAGGGGGGGCGGGAGAAGAGTACGAGCAGTACTTC.

This clonotype was seen ten or more times. V gene TRBV12-3 or TRBV12-4 combines with J gene TRBJ1-1, with 9 bases lining up with TRBD1. This CDR3 has 15 residues. The ends lost 7 bases at V and 1 base at J; junction bases unmatched: 7. DNA for the CDR3: TGTGCCAGCACTAAAACGGGACAGGGGAACACTGAAGCTTTCTTT. Translated: CASTKTGQGNTEAFF.

The rearrangement uses TRBV2 and TRBJ2-1, with D tentatively TRBD1 (5 bases). CDR1 SNHLY and CDR2 FYNNEI come from the germline V gene. This CDR3 contains 14 residues. Deletions cut 3 bases from V and 7 bases from J, with 13 bases between. The CDR3 sequence: CASSEFRSGNEQFF. CDR3 sequence (DNA): TGTGCCAGCAGTGAGTTTAGATCAGGGAATGAGCAGTTCTTC.

This clonotype occurred many times. This rearrangement joins TRBV9 to TRBJ2-7, with 10 bases that match TRBD2. The CDR3 loop spans 14 amino acids. Germline CDR1 and CDR2: SGDLS and YYNGEE. V was clipped by 1 base and J by 7 bases; unmatched bases: 5. CDR3 in amino acids: CASSVLAGEEEQYF. The DNA of the CDR3 is TGTGCCAGCAGCGTACTAGCGGGAGAGGAGGAGCAGTACTTC. Drawing the rest from reference TRBV9 and TRBJ2-7, the complete variable domain is DSGVTQTPKHLITATGQRVTLRCSPRSGDLSVYWYQQSLDQGLQFLIQYYNGEERAKGNILERFSAQQFPDLHSELNLSSLELGDSALYFCASSVLAGEEEQYFGPGTRLTVT.

In its sample, this clonotype was seen many times. The DNA for the CDR3 is TGTGCCAGCACCCTGGACGAGGACACCGGGGAGCTGTTTTTT. This gives the protein CASTLDEDTGELFF. The chain has TRBV6-1 and TRBJ2-2; no clear D. CDR3 length: 14 amino acids. Germline CDR1 MNHNS, CDR2 SASEGT. With 7 bases removed from V and 3 bases from J, the gap between germline ends came to 12 bases.

This clonotype was seen at least ten times. The chain uses TRBV7-2 and TRBJ2-5; possibly TRBD2 for D (6 bases). This CDR3 has 16 residues. Trimming stripped 3 bases from V and 6 bases from J, with 20 bases between. Per germline, CDR1 SGHTA and CDR2 FQGNSA. The CDR3 DNA reads as TGTGCCAGCAGCTTGGCCGGGACTGGCTTGAGGAAGACCCAGTACTTC. Protein product: CASSLAGTGLRKTQYF. Full variable domain (outside the CDR3, taken from reference TRBV7-2 and TRBJ2-5): GAGVSQSPSNKVTEKGKDVELRCDPISGHTALYWYRQSLGQGLEFLIYFQGNSAPDKSGLPSDRFSAERTGGSVSTLTIQRTQQEDSAVYLCASSLAGTGLRKTQYFGPGTRLLVL.

V gene TRBV7-9 combines with J gene TRBJ2-7, with D perhaps matching TRBD1 (5 bases). CDR1 is SEHNR and CDR2 is FQNEAQ in the germline V gene (reference sequence). Trimming left V 5 bases short and J 3 bases short, with 11 bases between. The CDR3 contains 13 residues. In nucleotides, the CDR3 is TGTGCCAGCAGCCACGTAACAGGCTACGAGCAGTACTTC. It is translated as CASSHVTGYEQYF.

In its sample, this clonotype was seen a few times. The J gene is TRBJ2-3, the V gene TRBV28, with D perhaps matching TRBD1 (7 bases). CDR1 is MDHEN and CDR2 is SYDVKM in the germline V gene. This CDR3 is built from 14 residues. V lost 6 bases, J lost 0 bases, and 10 bases lay in between. CDR3 nucleotides: TGTGCCAGCAGACCAGGGGGGAGCACAGATACGCAGTATTTT. Protein: CASRPGGSTDTQYF.

This clonotype has ten or more counts. The chain combines TRBV4-3 with TRBJ2-1, with 9 bases that match TRBD2. Germline lookup yields CDR1 LGHNA and CDR2 YSLEER. The CDR3 sequence is 18 residues long. Germline trimming cut 3 bases from V and 0 bases from J; bases unmatched to any gene: 9. The CDR3 protein is CASSHHFLAGSSYNEQFF. The CDR3 nucleotides read TGCGCCAGCAGCCACCACTTCCTAGCGGGAAGCTCCTACAATGAGCAGTTCTTC.

There are many counts of this clonotype. V usage is TRBV7-2 and J usage is TRBJ2-3; 8 nucleotides match TRBD1. V trimming: 5 bases; J trimming: 1 base; junction bases outside the gene matches: 2. CDR1 and CDR2 from the germline V gene are SGHTA and FQGNSA. The CDR3 length is 14 residues. CDR3 nucleotides: TGTGCCAGCAGCCCGGACAGGGGCACAGATACGCAGTATTTT. It translates to CASSPDRGTDTQYF.

In this sample, this clonotype turned up a few times. The chain couples TRBV5-1 to TRBJ2-2, with unresolved D. The CDR3 runs to 14 residues. Trimming took off 4 bases at V and 0 bases at J, with 7 bases between the two ends. Germline V gives CDR1 SGHRS, CDR2 YFSETQ. Written as DNA, the CDR3 is TGCGCCAGCAGCGACTTTCCGAACACCGGGGAGCTGTTTTTT. Translation gives CASSDFPNTGELFF. Drawing the rest from reference TRBV5-1 and TRBJ2-2, the complete variable domain is KAGVTQTPRYLIKTRGQQVTLSCSPISGHRSVSWYQQTPGQGLQFLFEYFSETQRNKGNFPGRFSGRQFSNSRSEMNVSTLELGDSALYLCASSDFPNTGELFFGEGSRLTVL.